The T cell receptor (beta chain) under discussion was sequenced for a study of technical replicates of blood from several donors. TCRdb's table, derived via immunoSEQ multiplex PCR, lists solely in-frame clones and lacks some. The table shows 15,000 to 20,000 clones, with around 86% occurring only once. The V segment lost 10 bases and the J segment 3 bases; nucleotides outside the gene matches: 16. This CDR3 is 16 amino acids long. Germline V gene sequence: CDR1 MDHEN, CDR2 SYDVKM. This chain links TRBV28 with TRBJ1-1, with TRBD1 matching 8 bases. Sequences were obtained from PBMCs. The clonotype comes from a human donor in good health. In nucleotides, the CDR3 is TGTGCCACCTTTGGGCAGGGGGCCCGGTGGGACACTGAAGCTTTCTTT. It codes for CATFGQGARWDTEAFF.